A few counts support the clone carrying this T cell receptor beta chain. Antigen unknown. These data originate in a study of beta chain features in type 1 diabetes. As for the study in general: Researchers looked at over 100,000,000 sorted cells across all samples.

Isolated RNA was reverse transcribed in full, so expressed TCRB transcripts were sequenced. Generated by immunoSEQ multiplex PCR, the TCRdb table keeps only in-frame clones and is missing some. Among around 450,000 clones, approximately 10% were seen once, and the ten largest hold about 0.042%. This CDR3 contains 14 residues. The V gene end was trimmed by 3 bases and the J gene end by 5 bases; junction bases not matched to a gene: 4. Germline CDR1 reads SGHTA; CDR2 reads FQGNSA. Regarding the study as a whole: Sequencing the cDNA could make cells with high TCR expression show up more than they should. VDJ junctions from type 1 diabetes patients carried fewer insertions and larger deletions.

The sequence came from a woman aged 18 to 35 in good health. The source material was naive CD4+ T cells from blood. The rearrangement links TRBV7-2 to TRBJ2-5; TRBD2 aligns across 9 bases. This CDR3 is CASSFSGSWETQYF. Written as DNA, the CDR3 is TGTGCCAGCAGCTTTAGCGGGAGTTGGGAGACCCAGTACTTC.